This T cell receptor (beta chain) was retrieved from a study of regulatory T cells in long-lasting Graves disease. According to the study, TCR beta libraries were built with iRepertoire HTBI primers and CDR3-region Arm-PCR. TCRdb redid the calling of the multiplex PCR reads with MiXCR, one entry per CDR3 protein. The sample has about 470,000 distinct CDR3 sequences, under 25% seen once. Time point described: persistent/refractory GD, antithyroid drugs over 5 years with positive TRAb. Following extraction of RNA from PBMCs, that RNA was used to make the TCR library. The CDR3 length is 17 residues. CDR1 SEHNR and CDR2 FQNEAQ come from the germline V gene (reference sequence). J lost 2 bases, V lost 5 bases, and 12 bases had no gene match.

The origin of this receptor is a female donor with Graves disease. The sample in question was peripheral blood mononuclear cells (PBMCs), obtained when the disease was refractory, from a patient treated with antithyroid drugs. The chain couples TRBV7-9 to TRBJ2-3, with 8 bases matching TRBD2. In DNA form, the CDR3 reads TGTGCCAGCAGCCCCCCGGGAGGGAGCGGGATCACAGATACGCAGTATTTT. It is translated as CASSPPGGSGITDTQYF.